The following is a TCR beta chain sequence with its context. Its antigen is as yet unknown. This entry is derived from a study of T cell clones after liver transplantation. Whole-study context: Samples came from ITN030ST, which attempted immunosuppression withdrawal within 2 years of liver transplantation. Graft-donor-reactive sequences were compared with third-party-reactive TCRbeta sequences from pre-transplant mixed lymphocyte reactions.

The germline V gene has CDR1 SSHAT and CDR2 FNYEAQ (reference sequence). With V trimmed by 3 bases and J by 1 base, 6 bases remained unmatched. This CDR3 contains 16 residues. Measured with immunoSEQ multiplex PCR; TCRdb has only the in-frame clones, and not every one. The sample has about 74,000 clones, under 90% seen once; the top ten hold 0.45% to 0.65%. Study conclusions and caveats: A larger donor-reactive than third-party decline suggested partial antigen-specific deletion. Graft donor-reactive T cells may have migrated into the graft rather than being deleted.

The chain combines TRBV7-7 with TRBJ1-1, with 9 bases identical to TRBD1. Material: CD4+ T cells from blood, obtained before liver transplant. This TCR came from a human donor who received a liver transplant. As DNA, the CDR3 is TGTGCCAGCAGCTTTTTACAGGGGGCCTCGAACACTGAAGCTTTCTTT. Translation: CASSFLQGASNTEAFF.